This record covers a single T cell receptor beta chain. The antigen is undetermined. These data belong to a study of blood T cells in healthy people across ages. General study findings and limits: Investigators viewed diversity estimates from one million T cells as underestimates, the study reported. Versus aged donors, long-lived donors had higher diversity and more naive CD4+ cells.

In germline, CDR1 is SQVTM, CDR2 ANQGSEA. V lost 2 bases to trimming and J lost 5 bases; unmatched junction nucleotides: 3. CDR3 length equals 13 residues. With a J-beta primer mix and a sample-barcoded 5' primer, a second PCR ran about 7 to 12 cycles. From each sample, at least 2.5 million paired-end reads containing CDR3 were obtained. TCRdb called the 5' RACE reads again in MiXCR, with one record for every CDR3 protein. The repertoire includes some 1,800,000 distinct CDR3 sequences, 39% of them detected once, and roughly 23% sits in the top ten. Donors each provided ten milliliters of peripheral blood.

The chain is built from TRBV29-1 and TRBJ2-1; 7 nucleotides align to TRBD1. The sequenced sample consisted of blood. This clonotype originated in a human donor in good health. In DNA, the CDR3 is TGCAGCGTTGAACGGGACAGAAACAATGAGCAGTTCTTC. Amino acids: CSVERDRNNEQFF.